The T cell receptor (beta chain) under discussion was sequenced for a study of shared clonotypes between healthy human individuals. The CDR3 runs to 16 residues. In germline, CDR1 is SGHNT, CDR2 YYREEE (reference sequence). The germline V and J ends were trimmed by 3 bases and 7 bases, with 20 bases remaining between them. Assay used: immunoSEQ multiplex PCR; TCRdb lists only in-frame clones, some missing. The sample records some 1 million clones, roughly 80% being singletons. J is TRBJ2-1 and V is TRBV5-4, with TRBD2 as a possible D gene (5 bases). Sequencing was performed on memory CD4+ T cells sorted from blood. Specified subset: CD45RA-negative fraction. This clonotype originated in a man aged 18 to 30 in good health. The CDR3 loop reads CASSSRVGGLRNEQFF. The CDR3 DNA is TGTGCCAGCAGCTCGAGGGTAGGCGGCTTGCGAAATGAGCAGTTCTTC.